The 14 T cell receptor beta chains below were found in one sample sequenced in a study of cytotoxic CD8 clonotypes in ibrutinib-treated CLL. TCRdb keeps only in-frame clones here, not all; method: immunoSEQ multiplex PCR. The sample includes around 25,000 clones, roughly 68% of them seen just once. The sample in question was PBMCs, obtained after 24 months of ibrutinib treatment. Receptors were obtained from a human donor with chronic lymphocytic leukemia.

In its sample, this clone was seen once. The V gene is TRBV29-1, the J gene TRBJ1-4; possibly TRBD1 for D (6 bases). V lost 4 bases, J lost 7 bases, and 13 bases lay in between. The CDR3 is made up of 13 amino acids. Per the germline V gene, CDR1 is SQVTM and CDR2 is ANQGSEA. In nucleotides, the CDR3 is TGCAGCGTTGCTACAGGGTCTACTGAAAAACTGTTTTTT. This codes for CSVATGSTEKLFF.

This clone was picked up a small number of times. The chain carries TRBV11-2 and TRBJ1-3, with D unresolved. The germline V and J ends were trimmed by 1 base and 4 bases, with 14 bases remaining between them. Germline V gives CDR1 SGHAT, CDR2 FQNNGV. The CDR3 is made up of 16 amino acids. CDR3 residues: CASSLGASNSGNTIYF. The CDR3 coding sequence is TGTGCCAGCAGCTTAGGGGCCAGCAACTCCGGAAACACCATATATTTT.

This clone is medium-sized (0.01 to 0.1%) within its sample. The chain is built from TRBV5-1 and TRBJ1-2; D unresolved. Germline V CDR1 and CDR2: SGHRS, YFSETQ. Trimming took off 1 base at V and 4 bases at J, with 20 bases between the two ends. This CDR3 is built from 17 residues. CDR3 protein: CASSLRPGSLDFYGYTF. CDR3 DNA: TGCGCCAGCAGCTTGAGGCCCGGCAGCCTCGATTTCTATGGCTACACCTTC.

The V and J genes are TRBV29-1 and TRBJ2-5; 7 bases agree with TRBD2. Germline V CDR1 and CDR2: SQVTM, ANQGSEA. This CDR3 comprises 14 residues. Trimming at V came to 3 bases and at J to 5 bases, leaving 9 bases not matched to a gene. In DNA form, the CDR3 reads TGCAGCGTTGATCCCCTAGCGGCGCGCGAGACCCAGTACTTC. This encodes CSVDPLAARETQYF.

This sequence joins TRBV5-5 and TRBJ2-5, with a possible D match to TRBD1 (6 bases). V was shortened by 4 bases and J by 3 bases, with 10 bases between the two germline ends. The CDR3 extends over 13 amino acids. CDR1 SGHKS and CDR2 YYEKEE come from the germline V gene (reference sequence). CDR3 protein: CASSLPGEETQYF. The CDR3 nucleotides are TGTGCCAGCAGCCTGCCAGGGGAAGAGACCCAGTACTTC.

This sequence joins TRBV5-4 and TRBJ2-5; 7 bases are a match to TRBD1. Losses at the gene ends were 5 bases for V and 5 bases for J; bases not matched to a gene: 12. CDR1 is SGHNT, CDR2 YYREEE, per germline (reference sequence). CDR3 length: 15 residues. The CDR3 DNA sequence: TGTGCCAGCAGGGACGCAGGGGGTAGGGCGGAGACCCAGTACTTC. This codes for CASRDAGGRAETQYF.

This clone was seen ten or more times. The chain links TRBV4-2 to TRBJ2-1; TRBD2 matches 8 bases. Germline V gene data show CDR1 as LGHNA and CDR2 as YNFKEQ. The V and J ends lost 3 bases and 2 bases, in that order; junction bases with no gene match: 3. The CDR3 contains 15 residues. DNA for the CDR3: TGTGCCAGCAGCCAGACGGGGGGGCCCTACAATGAGCAGTTCTTC. Its translation is CASSQTGGPYNEQFF.

The chain recombines TRBV7-6 with TRBJ2-7; D is possibly TRBD2 (5 bases). Germline CDR1 SGHVS, CDR2 FNYEAQ. CDR3 length: 13 residues. Trimming took off 1 base at V and 7 bases at J, with 11 bases between the two ends. The CDR3 protein is CASSLGGRREQYF. The CDR3 DNA reads as TGTGCCAGCAGCTTAGGAGGGAGAAGGGAGCAGTACTTC.

V gene TRBV5-1 combines with J gene TRBJ1-1; 7 bases agree with TRBD1. Germline CDR1 and CDR2: SGHRS and YFSETQ. This CDR3 region has 17 residues. Losses at the gene ends were 4 bases for V and 0 bases for J; bases not matched to a gene: 12. The chain's CDR3 is CASSPGQSPFLNTEAFF. DNA for the CDR3: TGCGCCAGCAGCCCGGGACAGTCTCCATTCTTGAACACTGAAGCTTTCTTT.

This chain links TRBV18 with TRBJ2-5; no definite D call. Germline CDR1 reads KGHSH; CDR2 reads LQKENI. The CDR3 is 12 residues long. Trimming pared 1 base from V and 2 bases from J, leaving 2 bases between. CDR3 sequence reads: CASSPLQETQYF. CDR3 DNA sequence: TGTGCCAGCTCACCACTACAAGAGACCCAGTACTTC.

The chain employs TRBV5-5 and TRBJ2-5; no reliable D call. CDR1 SGHKS and CDR2 YYEKEE come from the germline V gene (reference sequence). CDR3 length: 13 residues. Trimming took off 3 bases at V and 5 bases at J, with 11 bases between the two ends. The CDR3 nucleotides read TGTGCCAGCAGCTCCCGTCAGGACGAGACCCAGTACTTC. Amino acid sequence: CASSSRQDETQYF.

The chain is built from TRBV7-6 and TRBJ2-3, with D perhaps TRBD2 (6 bases). This CDR3 has 17 amino acids. V was shortened by 5 bases and J by 1 base, with 19 bases between the two germline ends. The V gene's germline CDR1 is SGHVS and CDR2 FNYEAQ. CDR3 amino acids: CASSLRPVGGGTDTQYF. CDR3 coding DNA: TGTGCCAGCAGCCTGCGCCCTGTCGGGGGAGGCACAGATACGCAGTATTTT.

This clone was detected only a few times. This chain joins TRBV19 and TRBJ1-1, with D perhaps matching TRBD1 (5 bases). Germline lookup yields CDR1 LNHDA and CDR2 SQIVND (reference sequence). This CDR3 has 15 residues. The ends were cut back, 2 bases at V and 1 base at J, with 11 bases in the middle. CDR3 protein: CASSIFGGGNTEAFF. CDR3 bases: TGTGCCAGTAGTATATTTGGGGGTGGGAACACTGAAGCTTTCTTT.

J is TRBJ2-3 and V is TRBV15, with 9 nucleotides matching TRBD2. This CDR3 has 16 amino acids. Looked up from germline, CDR1 is LNHNV and CDR2 is YYDKDF (reference sequence). Trimming took 0 bases from V and 3 from J; bases not matched to a gene: 4. The CDR3 DNA is TGTGCCACCAGCAGAGAACCAACTAGCGGGACAGATACGCAGTATTTT. Amino acids: CATSREPTSGTDTQYF.